The 10 T cell receptor beta chains reported below all come from one sample, sequenced in a study of T cell responses to AZD1222 COVID-19 vaccine. Clones were read by immunoSEQ multiplex PCR, and TCRdb kept only the in-frame ones, dropping some. The repertoire holds 150,000 or so clones, with around 90% as singletons. The source material was peripheral blood, sampled 28 days after the second AZD1222 dose. These receptors were obtained from an adult who received the AZD1222 COVID-19 vaccine.

The V gene is TRBV28, the J gene TRBJ1-5; D unclear. Per the germline V gene, CDR1 is MDHEN and CDR2 is SYDVKM. The CDR3 sequence is 14 residues long. The V end lost 5 bases, the J end lost 3 bases, and 11 bases lay between the germline ends. Here the CDR3 DNA reads TGTGCCAGCAGTCCCCGGGGTTACAATCAGCCCCAGCATTTT. Translating gives CASSPRGYNQPQHF.

V usage is TRBV19 and J usage is TRBJ2-1, with D possibly TRBD2 on 6 matching bases. Between the trimmed V and J ends, which lost 1 base and 5 bases, there was a span of 15 bases. Germline assignment: CDR1 LNHDA and CDR2 SQIVND (reference sequence). The CDR3 consists of 16 residues. The CDR3 region is CASSIGWRGLHNEQFF. CDR3 bases: TGTGCCAGTAGTATAGGTTGGCGGGGTCTACACAATGAGCAGTTCTTC.

The chain is built from TRBV30 and TRBJ1-6; 10 bases align to TRBD1. Germline CDR1 GTSNPN, CDR2 SVGIG (reference sequence). The trim removed 0 bases at V and 3 bases at J, leaving 5 bases unmatched. The CDR3 length is 17 residues. The CDR3 sequence: CAWSVSDRGVYNSPLHF. CDR3 nucleotide sequence: TGTGCCTGGAGTGTTTCGGACAGGGGGGTCTATAATTCACCCCTCCACTTT.

This clone was seen just once. The chain links TRBV4-2 to TRBJ1-2, with 8 bases identical to TRBD1. Germline CDR1 LGHNA, CDR2 YNFKEQ. V dropped 0 bases and J dropped 3; count of bases not matched to a gene: 3. There are 15 residues in the CDR3. DNA of the CDR3: TGTGCCAGCAGCCAAGACAGGGGGCGCGACTATGGCTACACCTTC. Translated, it gives CASSQDRGRDYGYTF.

The rearrangement uses TRBV5-6 and TRBJ2-3, with 13 positions matching TRBD2. The germline V gene encodes CDR1 SGHDT and CDR2 YYEEEE. The CDR3 spans 14 residues. V dropped 3 bases and J dropped 8; count of bases not matched to a gene: 3. CDR3 in DNA: TGTGCCAGCAGCTCGGGACTAGCGGGGAGTACGCAGTATTTT. It codes for CASSSGLAGSTQYF. Supplemented by reference TRBV5-6 and TRBJ2-3, the full variable domain reads DAGVTQSPTHLIKTRGQQVTLRCSPKSGHDTVSWYQQALGQGPQFIFQYYEEEERQRGNFPDRFSGHQFPNYSSELNVNALLLGDSALYLCASSSGLAGSTQYFGPGTRLTVL.

The rearrangement joins TRBV5-6 to TRBJ2-7; 11 bases are a match to TRBD1. The CDR3 totals 15 residues. V was pared by 5 bases and J by 5 bases, with 9 bases of the junction left unmatched. Looked up from germline, CDR1 is SGHDT and CDR2 is YYEEEE. The CDR3 DNA reads as TGTGCCAGCAGATTTGGGACAGGGGGTCACCACGAGCAGTACTTC. It specifies CASRFGTGGHHEQYF.

J is TRBJ1-5 and V is TRBV19; perhaps TRBD1 as D (5 bases). Germline CDR1 LNHDA, CDR2 SQIVND (reference sequence). The CDR3 runs 13 residues. V was shortened by 7 bases and J by 10 bases, with 17 bases between the two germline ends. CDR3 in amino acids: CASKESRGTPQHF. DNA for the CDR3: TGTGCCAGTAAAGAATCGAGGGGAACCCCCCAGCATTTT.

This chain links TRBV19 with TRBJ1-2, with D perhaps TRBD1 (5 bases). The CDR3 contains 14 residues. CDR1 LNHDA and CDR2 SQIVND come from the germline V gene (reference sequence). Trimming stripped 2 bases from V and 4 bases from J, with 11 bases between. CDR3 sequence: CASSIPGRTYGYTF. The CDR3 DNA is TGTGCCAGTAGTATACCGGGACGGACCTATGGCTACACCTTC. The whole variable domain, filled in from reference TRBV19 and TRBJ1-2, reads DGGITQSPKYLFRKEGQNVTLSCEQNLNHDAMYWYRQDPGQGLRLIYYSQIVNDFQKGDIAEGYSVSREKKESFPLTVTSAQKNPTAFYLCASSIPGRTYGYTFGSGTRLTVV.

This chain links TRBV30 with TRBJ1-2; D is perhaps TRBD1 (5 bases). V gave up 6 bases and J gave up 7 bases, with 18 bases separating them. The CDR3 loop spans 13 amino acids. Looked up from germline, CDR1 is GTSNPN and CDR2 is SVGIG (reference sequence). The CDR3 DNA reads as TGTGCCTGCCCCAGGGAGGGGAAGGGTGGCTACACCTTC. Translation gives CACPREGKGGYTF.

The gene calls are TRBV14 and TRBJ2-1; D uncertain. The CDR3 loop spans 17 amino acids. V was clipped by 0 bases and J by 6 bases, with 18 bases between them. Germline V gives CDR1 SGHDN, CDR2 FVKESK. CDR3 in DNA: TGTGCCAGCAGCCAAGAAGTGGGGATCCTTATCCGCAATGAGCAGTTCTTC. Translation gives CASSQEVGILIRNEQFF.